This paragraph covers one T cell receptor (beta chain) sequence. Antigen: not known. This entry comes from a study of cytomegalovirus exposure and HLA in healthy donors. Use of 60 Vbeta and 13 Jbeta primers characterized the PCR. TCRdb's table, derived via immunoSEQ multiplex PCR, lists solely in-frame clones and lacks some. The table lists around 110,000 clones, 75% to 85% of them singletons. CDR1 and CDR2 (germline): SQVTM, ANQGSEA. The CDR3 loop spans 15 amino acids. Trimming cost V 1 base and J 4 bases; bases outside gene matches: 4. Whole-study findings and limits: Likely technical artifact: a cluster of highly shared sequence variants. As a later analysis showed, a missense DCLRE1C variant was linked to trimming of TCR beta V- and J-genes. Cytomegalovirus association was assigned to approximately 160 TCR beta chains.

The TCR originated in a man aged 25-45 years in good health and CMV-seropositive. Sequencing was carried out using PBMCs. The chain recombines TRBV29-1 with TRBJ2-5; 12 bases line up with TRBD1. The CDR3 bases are TGCAGCGTTGAAGGCCGGGACAGGGGGCGAGAGACCCAGTACTTC. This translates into CSVEGRDRGRETQYF.